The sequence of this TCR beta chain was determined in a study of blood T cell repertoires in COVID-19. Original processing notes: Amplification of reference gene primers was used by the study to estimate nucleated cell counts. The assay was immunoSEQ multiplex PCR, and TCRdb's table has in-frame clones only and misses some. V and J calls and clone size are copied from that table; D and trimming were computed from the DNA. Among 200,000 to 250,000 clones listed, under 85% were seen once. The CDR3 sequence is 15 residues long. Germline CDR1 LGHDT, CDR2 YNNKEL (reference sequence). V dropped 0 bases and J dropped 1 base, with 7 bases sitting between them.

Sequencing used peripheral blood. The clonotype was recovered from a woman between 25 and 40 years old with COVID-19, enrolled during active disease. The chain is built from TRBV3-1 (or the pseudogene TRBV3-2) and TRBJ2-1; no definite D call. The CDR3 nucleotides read TGTGCCAGCAGCCAAGAGGGCGAGTCCTACAATGAGCAGTTCTTC. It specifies CASSQEGESYNEQFF.